The present entry profiles one T cell receptor (beta chain) with its context. Its antigen target is currently unknown. Base qualities were left out, and no much larger clone turns up one base away. All donors were healthy Caucasians. This sample is part of a study of identical twins (dated by TCRdb to the mid-2010s). General notes on the study: To test whether fetal clonotypes persist, the study used deep sequencing on TCR alpha and beta repertoires from monozygotic twins, unrelated adults of various ages, and cord blood. To rule out contamination, the twin experiments were replicated at different times with different library preparation protocols. Summary of the overall study and its limitations: In beta out-of-frame sequences, excess twin sharing was weaker, because having fewer shared sequences lowered the signal-to-noise ratio. Conclusions relied on cross-sectional statistical analysis, since the same donors could not be followed over many years. Zero-insertion analyses could be partly confounded by invariant T cells such as MAIT and iNKT, although diverse VJ usage argued against such confounding for most clonotypes. In monozygotic twins, out-of-frame TCR alpha sharing was systematically underestimated by recombination models, although the models agreed with sharing between unrelated individuals. Fewer insertions were carried by abundant cord blood beta clonotypes; a weaker similar trend was observed in young adult naive repertoires, while no such trend was observed in memory repertoires. Compared with coincidental sharing between unrelated individuals, out-of-frame TCR alpha sequences shared between twins showed an excess of sequences with low generation probability.

V ends up 4 bases short and J 6 bases short, with an unmatched junction base count of 8. CDR1 and CDR2, per the germline V gene (reference sequence), are MNHEY and SMNVEV. The CDR3 sequence holds 16 residues, the cysteine and phenylalanine included. The entry retains the CDR3 DNA only, 48 bases that are in frame from base 1. The library was obtained by 5' RACE. TCRdb lists the instrument as Illumina HiSeq 2000. A universal primer binding site was introduced by template switching, and a unique molecular identifier was present in the final cDNA, enabling accurate counting of TCR cDNA molecules. First-strand cDNA for TCR alpha and beta chains was synthesized from specific primers in the conserved constant-segment region. To control for contamination, every cDNA library was double barcoded, receiving both a SMART-Mk sample barcode and Illumina barcodes. TruSeq adapter sequences and Illumina sample barcodes were added in two successive PCR steps. Sequencing of the TCR alpha and beta cDNA libraries was done on the Illumina HiSeq platform using custom primers. The published analysis was carried out like this. Raw reads were processed with MiGEC to extract unique molecular identifiers, and MiXCR was used to determine CDR3 positions. For each individual, recombination models were inferred using an EM algorithm with the repgenHMM and IGoR tools. The tcR package in R was used for shared clonotype analysis, with sharing normalized by the product of cloneset sizes. Out-of-frame nonproductive sequences were analyzed to study raw recombination free of thymic and clonal selection effects. The public reads were quality trimmed at Q25 with fastp and then assembled into clones with MiXCR by TCRdb, keeping productive beta chains. Rows are unified per CDR3 protein, each entry keeping the most common DNA and genes. What appears here as the V and J calls and clone size reflects TCRdb's work, not the paper's. Recorded for this sample are approximately 1.8 million distinct CDR3 sequences; under 35% of them occurred a single time. Approximately 0.29% of the sample goes to the ten largest clones.

The rearrangement joined TRBV27 to TRBJ2-3; TRBD2 lines up with 12 middle nucleotides. The origin of this receptor is a newborn girl in good health. The sequenced sample was cord blood. CDR3 protein: CASSSPMTSGGDTQYF. The DNA sequence follows: TGTGCCAGCAGTTCCCCGATGACTAGCGGGGGTGATACGCAGTATTTT.